The entry below gives a single TCR beta chain sequence along with its context. These data originate in a study of blood T cells in healthy people across ages. V lost 3 bases and J lost 1, with 6 bases in between. The CDR3 loop spans 12 amino acids. Germline V lookup: CDR1 DFQATT, CDR2 SNEGSKA (reference sequence). Combining a sample-barcoded 5' primer with a J-beta primer mix, a second PCR ran for about 7 to 11 cycles. One entry per CDR3 protein results from TCRdb running MiXCR on the 5' RACE reads. Among 800,000 or so distinct CDR3 sequences listed, roughly 25% were seen once. These same data were also listed under a study on T cells of mothers and their children.

This receptor was taken from a boy younger than 18 in good health. This rearrangement joins TRBV20-1 to TRBJ2-5; D gene unclear. Input material: blood. The CDR3 DNA reads as TGCAGTGCTAGGGAGATCCAAGAGACCCAGTACTTC. The encoded protein is CSAREIQETQYF.